This T cell receptor beta chain was documented in a study of cytomegalovirus exposure and HLA in healthy donors (dated by TCRdb to 2016 to 2017). About the full investigation: According to a later analysis, the approximately 120 validation repertoires were produced on the same platform as the 700 or so repertoires of the first cohort. In addition to the first cohort of hundreds of subjects, a separate validation cohort of approximately 130 different subjects was used. The study combined high-throughput TCR immunosequencing, statistical association of individual TCRs with disease status, and machine learning to predict cytomegalovirus infection status. The study aimed to test whether cataloging public T cell receptors could reveal signatures of past pathogen exposure. Summary of the overall study and its limitations: While some public TCRs were present in many individuals, most TCR sequences turned up only very rarely across donors. According to the authors, the approach could potentially be generalized to other disease states and immunological phenotypes. The study gave a list of some 150 TCR beta chains associated with cytomegalovirus. Subsequent analysis determined that TCRs grouped into clusters in the first cohort also showed a tendency toward co-occurrence across the 120 or so validation repertoires, and about 94% of cluster scores exceeded 0. In both the original and validation cohorts, the classifier was reported to diagnose cytomegalovirus status with high specificity and sensitivity. A few of the identified cytomegalovirus-associated TCR beta chains were confirmed in vitro to be specific for cytomegalovirus antigens. A later analysis lacked HLA typing for the validation cohort, so it scored co-occurrence in that cohort across all 110 or so repertoires.

A remark on this clone: There is no known antigen for this receptor. No quality values exist for individual bases; no much larger clone is one base distant.

Donors formed part of the validation cohort, which comprised about 130 subjects and was distinct from the first cohort of several hundred subjects. The germline V gene encodes CDR1 ENHRY and CDR2 SYGVKD. V is reduced by 6 bases and J by 8 bases, leaving a spacing of 23 bases between them. The CDR3, cysteine through phenylalanine, is 16 amino acids long. The entry retains the CDR3 DNA only, 48 bases that are in frame from base 1. Library preparation used the immunoSEQ multiplex PCR assay. The source study handled its data this way. To diagnose cytomegalovirus status from the catalog of TCR beta chain sequences, a statistical classification framework was built. This is the immuneACCESS table as TCRdb keeps it, with only in-frame sequences that have V and J called. A part of the clones is gone; compared with another copy, unresolved V genes explain less than half, and the rest is unexplained. V and J calls and clone size are those listed in that table; D and trimming were worked out from the DNA. The sample table contains approximately 120,000 clones; only one count was recorded for roughly 90% of them. Of the sample, approximately 2% falls within the top ten clones.

Recombination linked TRBV10-3 to TRBJ2-1; TRBD2 could be the D gene, as 8 bases match. Sequencing used PBMCs. The receptor was isolated from a woman under 30 in good health and CMV-seronegative. The base sequence is TGTGCCATCAGAAGACAGGGAGGGACGGGAGGGGATGAGCAGTTCTTC. Its protein product is CAIRRQGGTGGDEQFF.